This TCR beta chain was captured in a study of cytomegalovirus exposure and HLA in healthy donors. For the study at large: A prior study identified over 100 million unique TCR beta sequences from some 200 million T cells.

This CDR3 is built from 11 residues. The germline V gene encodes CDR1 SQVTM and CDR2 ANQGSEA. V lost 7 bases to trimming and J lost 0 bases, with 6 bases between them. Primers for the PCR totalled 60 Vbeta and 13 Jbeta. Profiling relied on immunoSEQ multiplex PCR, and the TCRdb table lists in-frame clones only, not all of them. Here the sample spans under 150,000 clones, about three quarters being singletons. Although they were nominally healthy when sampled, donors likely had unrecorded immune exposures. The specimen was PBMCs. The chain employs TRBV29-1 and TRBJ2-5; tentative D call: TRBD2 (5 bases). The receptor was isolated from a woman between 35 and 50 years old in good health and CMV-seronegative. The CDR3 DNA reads TGCAGCGCCGGGAACCAAGAGACCCAGTACTTC. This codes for CSAGNQETQYF.